This T cell receptor beta chain was documented in a study of cytomegalovirus exposure and HLA in healthy donors. Study-wide points: From TCR beta sequences, most subjects' HLA-A and HLA-B alleles were reportedly predicted accurately. Excluded: some indistinguishable V segments such as TRBV6-2 and TRBV6-3. Previously analyzed data showed that most TCR beta V segments were productive at a frequency of about 87% or about 30%.

Use of 60 Vbeta and 13 Jbeta primers characterized the PCR. Generated by immunoSEQ multiplex PCR, the TCRdb table keeps only in-frame clones and is missing some. The sample data list about 190,000 clones. The CDR3 runs 16 residues. With 3 bases removed from V and 1 base from J, the gap between germline ends came to 15 bases. Germline CDR1 KGHSH, CDR2 LQKENI. As for this clone: As yet, its antigen is unknown.

The receptor comes from a woman aged 25 to 45 in good health and CMV-seropositive. The chain recombines TRBV18 with TRBJ1-1; D unclear. The sequencing sample was made of PBMCs. CDR3 loop: CASSPNDKSRNTEAFF. The CDR3 nucleotides are TGTGCCAGCTCACCGAACGACAAGTCGAGGAACACTGAAGCTTTCTTT.